The rows below give T cell receptor beta chains drawn from one sample of a study of control samples from healthy donors and cancer patients. Produced via immunoSEQ multiplex PCR; TCRdb's table is partial and in-frame only. The sample consists of tens of thousands of clones, roughly 89% of them appearing once. The specimen was blood. The receptors stem from a man aged 50 or older in good health. Each CDR3 is given with its conserved first and last residue. Each record gives: J gene, clone size, V gene, CDR3 protein. Not all rows give a size; the values are once, few, many and, for expanded clones, a class.

j_gene: TRBJ1-5; abundance: -; v_gene: TRBV18; CDR3aa: CASSPSRSNQPQHF
j_gene: TRBJ2-5; abundance: -; v_gene: TRBV7-6; CDR3aa: CASSSGGYQETQYF
j_gene: TRBJ2-7; abundance: once; v_gene: TRBV6-5; CDR3aa: CASSPGGPYEQYF
j_gene: TRBJ2-4; abundance: -; v_gene: TRBV5-8; CDR3aa: CASSLSTQGIQYF
j_gene: TRBJ1-3; abundance: -; v_gene: TRBV6-5; CDR3aa: CASAQGSGNTIYF
j_gene: TRBJ2-5; abundance: -; v_gene: TRBV6-5; CDR3aa: CASSGPKWTQYF
j_gene: TRBJ2-3; abundance: -; v_gene: TRBV11-2; CDR3aa: CASSLDLTSGGTDTQYF
j_gene: TRBJ1-1; abundance: -; v_gene: TRBV6-4; CDR3aa: CASSDSPGEGTEAFF
j_gene: TRBJ1-2; abundance: -; v_gene: TRBV19; CDR3aa: CASSIRGDTLISSGYTF
j_gene: TRBJ2-1; abundance: -; v_gene: TRBV6-4; CDR3aa: CASSDGGGSYNEQFF
j_gene: TRBJ1-1; abundance: once; v_gene: TRBV10-2; CDR3aa: CASSELGTGTFF
j_gene: TRBJ2-5; abundance: -; v_gene: TRBV19; CDR3aa: CASSSGLRAGKETQYF
j_gene: TRBJ2-7; abundance: -; v_gene: TRBV11-2; CDR3aa: CASSFGTYEQYF
j_gene: TRBJ2-5; abundance: -; v_gene: TRBV4-2; CDR3aa: CASSQGGIAKYQETQYF
j_gene: TRBJ1-4; abundance: -; v_gene: TRBV5-1; CDR3aa: CASSGTATNEKLFF
j_gene: TRBJ1-3; abundance: -; v_gene: TRBV5-8; CDR3aa: CASSFLGATGNTIYF
j_gene: TRBJ2-4; abundance: medium-sized; v_gene: TRBV11-2; CDR3aa: CASSSPPTGAKNIQYF
j_gene: TRBJ1-2; abundance: once; v_gene: TRBV27; CDR3aa: CASRGRDGYGYTF
j_gene: TRBJ2-7; abundance: -; v_gene: TRBV6-6; CDR3aa: CASSYSRQGGEQYF
j_gene: TRBJ2-7; abundance: -; v_gene: TRBV5-1; CDR3aa: CASSLDLGSTYEQYF
j_gene: TRBJ2-7; abundance: once; v_gene: TRBV28; CDR3aa: CASSSTKYEQYF
j_gene: TRBJ1-1; abundance: once; v_gene: TRBV29-1; CDR3aa: CSVGQNTEAFF
j_gene: TRBJ2-2; abundance: -; v_gene: TRBV24-1; CDR3aa: CATSDSPNPRGPTTNTGELFF
j_gene: TRBJ2-1; abundance: -; v_gene: TRBV6-4; CDR3aa: CASSDTGGHNEQFF
j_gene: TRBJ1-6; abundance: -; v_gene: TRBV10-2; CDR3aa: CASSESARRNSPLHF
j_gene: TRBJ2-7; abundance: -; v_gene: TRBV25-1; CDR3aa: CATSRGDGGQYF
j_gene: TRBJ1-6; abundance: few; v_gene: TRBV27; CDR3aa: CASSLKSGPLHF
j_gene: TRBJ2-6; abundance: -; v_gene: TRBV19; CDR3aa: CAASSSPQLSGANVLTF
j_gene: TRBJ2-7; abundance: once; v_gene: TRBV4-1; CDR3aa: CASSPLPSGGTYEQYF
j_gene: TRBJ1-3; abundance: once; v_gene: TRBV6-5; CDR3aa: CASSYSPPGSGNTIYF
j_gene: TRBJ2-3; abundance: -; v_gene: TRBV5-1; CDR3aa: CASSLNTGGADTQYF
j_gene: TRBJ1-3; abundance: -; v_gene: TRBV25-1; CDR3aa: CASSGPGRSGNTIYF
j_gene: TRBJ2-1; abundance: -; v_gene: TRBV5-1; CDR3aa: CASSLNSPADNEQFF